This TCR beta chain was identified during a study of blood T cell repertoires in COVID-19. Study background: Material from acute and convalescent COVID-19 was sourced from the United States, Italy and Spain. T cells, B-cell-depleted T cells, or PBMCs supplied cDNA or gDNA.

This CDR3 has 15 residues. Trimming cost V 0 bases and J 5 bases, with 13 bases left between them. CDR1 is MNHNS, CDR2 SASEGT, per germline. In the original workflow: Estimates of nucleated cell counts were drawn from the amplification of reference gene primers. Produced via immunoSEQ multiplex PCR; TCRdb's table is partial and in-frame only. From that table come the V and J calls and clone size; the DNA was used to work out D and trimming. The repertoire has about 190,000 clones, around 90% of them found once; the top ten carry about 0.58%. J is TRBJ2-5 and V is TRBV6-1, with D tentatively TRBD2 (6 bases). The receptor comes from a man aged 50 to 59 with acute or convalescent COVID-19. The sample comprised peripheral blood. CDR3 sequence (DNA): TGTGCCAGCAGTGAAGCGATCCTAGCGAGGGAGACCCAGTACTTC. Protein product: CASSEAILARETQYF.